The 7 T cell receptor beta chains presented below share a single source sample, sequenced in a study of cytomegalovirus exposure and HLA in healthy donors. PCR amplification relied on 60 Vbeta primers (plus 13 Jbeta primers). Assay used: immunoSEQ multiplex PCR; TCRdb lists only in-frame clones, some missing. This table has around 110,000 clones, 79% appearing once. Sequenced input: PBMCs. The receptors derive from a young woman in good health and CMV-seropositive.

As concerns this clone: The junction departs from the called germline gene at one end, perhaps through a read error. CDR3 in amino acids: CAWSDHPGQDF. The CDR3 DNA reads TGTGCCTGGAGCGACCACCCGGGACAGGACTTT. The genes are TRBV30 and TRBJ1-1, with TRBD1 matching 8 bases. CDR1 and CDR2 (germline): GTSNPN, SVGIG (reference sequence). The CDR3 sequence is 11 residues long.

The V and J genes are TRBV13 and TRBJ2-7; the D is unclear. Germline V gene sequence: CDR1 PRHDT, CDR2 FYEKMQ (reference sequence). CDR3 length: 15 amino acids. V was clipped by 3 bases and J by 2 bases, with 14 bases between them. The CDR3 region has the DNA TGTGCCAGCAGCTTTGGTCTTCCCTTAGCCTACGAGCAGTACTTC. This translates into CASSFGLPLAYEQYF.

This clone appeared a single time. This rearrangement joins TRBV14 to TRBJ2-1, with TRBD1 matching 8 bases. The CDR3 loop spans 15 amino acids. V trimming: 0 bases; J trimming: 8 bases; junction bases outside the gene matches: 6. Germline CDR1 reads SGHDN; CDR2 reads FVKESK. The CDR3 DNA reads as TGTGCCAGCAGCCAAGACGCCGCAGGGGGCTATGAGCAGTTCTTC. Translation gives CASSQDAAGGYEQFF.

CDR3 DNA sequence: TGTGCCAGCAGATCGGATTCGGCAAAGGGGATCCCAGAGACCCAGTACTTC. This sequence encodes CASRSDSAKGIPETQYF. V and J are TRBV2 and TRBJ2-5; D is possibly TRBD1 (5 bases). This CDR3 spans 17 amino acids. Germline V gene lookup returns CDR1 SNHLY and CDR2 FYNNEI. The ends were cut back, 6 bases at V and 4 bases at J, with 24 bases in the middle.

This chain joins TRBV19 and TRBJ1-1; tentative D call: TRBD1 (6 bases). Trimming took 2 bases from V and 5 from J, leaving 12 bases between them. The CDR3 loop spans 14 amino acids. The germline CDR1 and CDR2 sequences are LNHDA and SQIVND (reference sequence). In DNA, the CDR3 is TGTGCCAGTAGTATATCTAGGGGGGGGACTGAAGCTTTCTTT. Translating gives CASSISRGGTEAFF.

V usage is TRBV7-9 and J usage is TRBJ2-7; 12 bases agree with TRBD1. J lost 6 bases, V lost 5 bases, and 8 bases had no gene match. The V gene's germline CDR1 is SEHNR and CDR2 FQNEAQ (reference sequence). The CDR3 extends over 15 amino acids. The CDR3 loop reads CASSVPGTGGSEQYF. CDR3 nucleotide sequence: TGTGCCAGCAGCGTTCCCGGGACAGGGGGCTCCGAGCAGTACTTC.

J is TRBJ2-2 and V is TRBV11-3; the D gene is possibly TRBD2 (5 bases). The CDR3 totals 15 residues. Deletions cut 5 bases from V and 0 bases from J, with 10 bases between. Germline V gene data show CDR1 as SGHNT and CDR2 as YENEEA. CDR3 DNA: TGTGCCAGCAGCGAGGGATCTTCGAACACCGGGGAGCTGTTTTTT. Translation: CASSEGSSNTGELFF.